A single sample is the source of the 15 T cell receptor beta chains below, sequenced in a study of cytomegalovirus exposure and HLA in healthy donors (dated by TCRdb to about 2017). The library relied on the immunoSEQ multiplex PCR assay. TCRdb obtained this table from immuneACCESS and retained in-frame rearrangements with V and J assigned. These tables miss some clones; where compared with another copy, unresolved V genes account for less than half of the shortfall, and the remainder is unexplained. Within this sample are 150,000 to 200,000 clones, with roughly 85% of them counted one time only. In total, the top ten clones hold roughly 15% of the sample. Input material: PBMCs. These receptors were taken from a man between 18 and 35 years old in good health and CMV-seropositive.

This chain connects TRBV9 to TRBJ1-1; TRBD1 matches 8 bases. Germline V gives CDR1 SGDLS, CDR2 YYNGEE. Trimming removed 7 bases from V and 4 bases from J; junction bases left unmatched: 3. The CDR3 is made up of 12 amino acids. The CDR3 here is CASGQGITEAFF. The CDR3 nucleotides read TGTGCCAGCGGACAGGGCATCACTGAAGCTTTCTTT.

CDR3 protein: CASSGDRGTRNSPLHF. The CDR3, as DNA: TGTGCCAGCAGTGGGGACAGGGGGACTCGGAATTCACCCCTCCACTTT. The chain is built from TRBV2 and TRBJ1-6; TRBD1 matches 11 bases. The CDR3 sequence is 16 residues long. The germline gives CDR1 SNHLY, CDR2 FYNNEI. With 4 bases clipped from V and 7 bases from J, the junction kept 6 bases outside the gene matches.

The chain has TRBV6-1 and TRBJ2-3; 11 bases match TRBD2. The CDR3 spans 18 residues. After removal of 1 base from V and 1 base from J, the junction contained 7 bases not matched to a gene. From germline, CDR1 is MNHNS and CDR2 SASEGT. CDR3 loop: CASSEGGSGRVGTDTQYF. Written as DNA, the CDR3 is TGTGCCAGCAGTGAAGGAGGTAGCGGGAGGGTGGGCACAGATACGCAGTATTTT.

CDR3 DNA sequence: TGTGCCATCAGTGAGTCGAAAGGGGGCACTGAAGCTTTCTTT. It is translated as CAISESKGGTEAFF. The J gene is TRBJ1-1, the V gene TRBV10-3; D might be TRBD1 (6 bases). Trimming took off 0 bases at V and 4 bases at J, with 9 bases between the two ends. Per germline, CDR1 ENHRY and CDR2 SYGVKD. This CDR3 is 14 amino acids long.

This clone appeared a few times. This rearrangement joins TRBV28 to TRBJ1-4; no reliable D call. The CDR3 consists of 12 residues. Germline values: CDR1 MDHEN, CDR2 SYDVKM. V was shortened by 6 bases and J by 6 bases, with 8 bases between the two germline ends. The CDR3 reads CASSRVYEKLFF. The DNA of the CDR3 is TGTGCCAGCAGCCGCGTATATGAAAAACTGTTTTTT.

The V gene is TRBV9, the J gene TRBJ2-7; possible D gene TRBD2, 7 bases. The V gene lost 3 bases and the J gene lost 0 bases, with 13 bases spanning the gap. This CDR3 comprises 15 residues. CDR1 is SGDLS and CDR2 is YYNGEE in the germline V gene. The CDR3 sequence is CASSEGEGISYEQYF. The CDR3 DNA follows: TGTGCCAGCAGCGAGGGGGAGGGGATCTCCTACGAGCAGTACTTC.

CDR3 DNA sequence: TGTGCCAGCAGTTCTATGCAGCGGGAGTGGGAAGATACGCAGTATTTT. Translation: CASSSMQREWEDTQYF. The chain is built from TRBV28 and TRBJ2-3; TRBD2 matches 8 bases. The germline gives CDR1 MDHEN, CDR2 SYDVKM. This CDR3 comprises 16 residues. V shed 4 bases, J shed 5 bases, and the junction held 11 bases outside the gene matches.

The gene calls are TRBV28 and TRBJ2-1; 8 nucleotides match TRBD2. This CDR3 has 15 amino acids. Per the germline V gene, CDR1 is MDHEN and CDR2 is SYDVKM. V was clipped by 4 bases and J by 8 bases; unmatched bases: 10. CDR3 sequence reads: CASSSSGTSLDEQFF. CDR3 sequence (DNA): TGTGCCAGCAGTTCCTCCGGGACTAGTCTCGATGAGCAGTTCTTC.

This chain connects TRBV12-5 to TRBJ1-5; D is possibly TRBD1 (6 bases). V was clipped by 3 bases and J by 1 base, with 19 bases between them. CDR1 and CDR2 (germline): LGHNT, FRNRAP. This CDR3 is 18 amino acids long. CDR3 loop: CASGFVTGPFESNQPQHF. The CDR3 nucleotides are TGTGCTAGTGGTTTCGTAACAGGGCCCTTTGAAAGCAATCAGCCCCAGCATTTT.

The chain combines TRBV2 with TRBJ2-2; 7 bases match TRBD1. CDR1 SNHLY and CDR2 FYNNEI come from the germline V gene. The CDR3 is 16 residues long. V lost 2 bases to trimming and J lost 2 bases; unmatched junction nucleotides: 5. CDR3 region: CASSEWGTDNTGELFF. The CDR3 nucleotides are TGTGCCAGCAGTGAATGGGGGACAGACAACACCGGGGAGCTGTTTTTT.

The chain couples TRBV11-3 to TRBJ1-4; 8 bases agree with TRBD1. CDR1 SGHNT and CDR2 YENEEA come from the germline V gene. The trim removed 1 base at V and 4 bases at J, leaving 2 bases unmatched. The CDR3 consists of 15 residues. The CDR3 sequence is CASSLAGGDNEKLFF. CDR3 in DNA: TGTGCCAGCAGCTTAGCAGGGGGCGATAATGAAAAACTGTTTTTT.

The chain has TRBV6-1 and TRBJ2-7, with D possibly TRBD2 on 6 matching bases. V was cut by 4 bases and J by 0 bases, with 19 bases left in between. CDR3 length equals 17 residues. In germline, CDR1 is MNHNS, CDR2 SASEGT. The CDR3 sequence is CASSGWTGTGSSYEQYF. DNA of the CDR3: TGTGCCAGCAGTGGCTGGACCGGGACTGGGAGCTCCTACGAGCAGTACTTC.

The V call is TRBV5-5, the J call TRBJ2-2, with 9 bases aligning to TRBD1. V lost 4 bases, J lost 6 bases, and 13 bases stayed unmatched. Germline-derived CDR1 and CDR2 are SGHKS and YYEKEE (reference sequence). CDR3 length: 17 amino acids. CDR3 in amino acids: CASSPPLGQGFAGELFF. DNA for the CDR3: TGTGCCAGCAGCCCCCCCCTGGGACAGGGTTTCGCCGGGGAGCTGTTTTTT. The variable domain in full, with the rest retrieved from reference TRBV5-5 and TRBJ2-2, is DAGVTQSPTHLIKTRGQQVTLRCSPISGHKSVSWYQQVLGQGPQFIFQYYEKEERGRGNFPDRFSARQFPNYSSELNVNALLLGDSALYLCASSPPLGQGFAGELFFGEGSRLTVL.

This sequence joins TRBV7-9 and TRBJ2-1; 11 positions agree with TRBD2. The CDR3 length is 14 residues. The germline gives CDR1 SEHNR, CDR2 FQNEAQ (reference sequence). Trimming cost V 5 bases and J 6 bases; bases outside gene matches: 3. The CDR3 coding sequence is TGTGCCAGCAGCACGACTAGCGGGATCAATGAGCAGTTCTTC. Translation: CASSTTSGINEQFF. Variable domain in full (rest from reference TRBV7-9 and TRBJ2-1): DTGVSQNPRHKITKRGQNVTFRCDPISEHNRLYWYRQTLGQGPEFLTYFQNEAQLEKSRLLSDRFSAERPKGSFSTLEIQRTEQGDSAMYLCASSTTSGINEQFFGPGTRLTVL.

The chain links TRBV27 to TRBJ2-3, with TRBD2 matching over 9 bases. V shed 9 bases and J 10 bases; nucleotides not matched to a gene: 20. Germline V gives CDR1 MNHEY, CDR2 SMNVEV (reference sequence). This CDR3 contains 16 residues. Here the CDR3 reads CARSQVAGGGHTAQYF. The CDR3 DNA reads TGTGCCAGGAGCCAAGTGGCGGGAGGGGGCCACACGGCGCAGTATTTT.